The present entry profiles one T cell receptor (beta chain) with its context. Its specificity is unknown. The source of the sample is a study of cytomegalovirus exposure and HLA in healthy donors. For the study at large: Of all 398 donors who were genotyped, about 80% belonged to the Caucasian-associated ancestry cluster. General study results and limits: Some V segments could not be told apart, so they were left out, TRBV6-2 and TRBV6-3 among them. Later analysis demonstrated an association between a missense DCLRE1C variant and TCR beta V- and J-gene trimming. Within a later analysis, the majority of CMV-associated TCR beta chains appeared HLA-restricted.

Primers: 60 Vbeta forward and 13 Jbeta reverse. TCRdb's table, derived via immunoSEQ multiplex PCR, lists solely in-frame clones and lacks some. The repertoire holds about 110,000 clones, with more than 70% as singletons. V was cut by 0 bases and J by 5 bases, with 7 bases left in between. This CDR3 has 13 residues. The V gene's germline CDR1 is MNHNS and CDR2 SASEGT. Sequencing input: PBMCs. The origin of this receptor is a man aged 30 to 39 in good health and CMV-seronegative. The genes are TRBV6-1 and TRBJ1-2; D remains ambiguous. CDR3 protein: CASSEAAGYGYTF. The CDR3 nucleotides are TGTGCCAGCAGTGAAGCGGCAGGTTATGGCTACACCTTC.